Listed here is a single T cell receptor (beta chain). V lost 1 base and J 9 bases, leaving 11 bases between the germline ends. This CDR3 spans 13 amino acids. Germline loops: CDR1 SGDLS, CDR2 YYNGEE. The record originates from a study of identical twins. One entry per CDR3 protein, called by TCRdb with MiXCR from the 5' RACE reads. The data contain approximately 700,000 distinct CDR3 sequences, approximately 6% of them singletons. The chain couples TRBV9 to TRBJ2-1, with a tentative D call TRBD2 (6 bases). The material sequenced was naive T cells sorted from blood. The clonotype comes from a man aged 18-30 years in good health. The CDR3 protein is CASSVQFSGEQFF. DNA of the CDR3: TGTGCCAGCAGCGTACAATTTAGCGGTGAGCAGTTCTTC.